Sequencing of this TCR beta chain was carried out in a study of T cells in Graves' hyperthyroidism and ophthalmopathy (dated 2019 in TCRdb). For the wider study: Peripheral blood samples were taken at the time of initial diagnosis, prior to any treatment. After sampling, hyperthyroidism patients received methimazole starting at 30 mg daily, and ophthalmopathy patients received high-dose intravenous methylprednisolone. An independent validation cohort of under 20 hyperthyroidism patients and roughly 16 patients who later progressed to ophthalmopathy tested prospective prediction of ophthalmopathy. TCR Vbeta CDR3 sequencing of roughly 140 peripheral blood samples (over 40 ophthalmopathy, 75 or so hyperthyroidism and 17 progressor patients) is reported in the paper. In roughly six Graves' hyperthyroidism patients, the study also compared T-cell repertoires from thyroid tissue with T-cell repertoires from blood. The roughly 94 discovery patients were randomly divided into training and test sets at a 7:3 ratio. To identify distinguishing TCR V-J signatures, a discovery cohort of around 98 patients was used, comprising 40 to 45 with Graves' ophthalmopathy and around 60 with stable Graves' hyperthyroidism.

CDR1 KGHDR and CDR2 SFDVKD are derived from the germline V gene. Its CDR3 holds 16 amino acids, cysteine through phenylalanine. The read is trimmed to its CDR3 DNA, 48 bases read in frame from base 1. Relative to germline, V is 3 bases shorter and J is 8 bases shorter, with 19 bases between their ends. The TCR beta CDR3 regions were amplified from RNA transcripts. For the first round of RT-PCR on the TCR CDR3, the HTBI primer set was used together with the Qiagen OneStep RT-PCR kit. Libraries were constructed in a second round of multiplex PCR, after which size selection and purification were carried out. Sequencing of the libraries was done on an Illumina HiSeq2000 using paired-end 100 bp reads. Per the original workflow: SOAPnuke was used to process the raw data, throwing out any read that contained adapters or uncalled bases, had a mean Phred below 15, or lacked an exact constant-primer or identifier match. COPE v1.2.5 was used to merge high-quality paired reads, and clonotypes were defined as unique nucleotide sequences. Clonotypes were aligned to IMGT TRBV, TRBD and TRBJ reference segments using MiTCR v1.1. The analysis included only V-J combinations with a frequency above 0.0001, which together covered about 99% of the repertoires. A TCS score was defined as the ratio between F50 (clonal expansion) and ExV (chaos), using BLOSUM62-based TCRdist between CDR3 peptides within each V-J. Welch's t-statistics and random forest reduced roughly 500 V-J features to 13, which were used in a naive Bayes classifier (R e1071). In TCRdb, the public reads were trimmed at Q25 with fastp and aligned with MiXCR, with productive beta chains retained. All rows with the same CDR3 protein become a single entry with the most common DNA and genes. Here the V and J calls rest on TCRdb's processing, not on the authors' analysis. This sample is represented by approximately 610,000 distinct CDR3 sequences; roughly 17% of them were singletons. Of the sample, 15% to 20% falls within the top ten clones.

General study outcomes and caveats: In validation, progression to ophthalmopathy was predicted by the model with 70.59% sensitivity and approximately 78% specificity, a median of 6.5 months before onset. A 13 V-J signature model separated ophthalmopathy from stable hyperthyroidism, with around 88% sensitivity and roughly 81% specificity in cross-validation and 80%/75% in testing. Most expanded thyroid clonotypes (frequency above 0.001) were also detected in blood, a finding suggesting that blood repertoires may reflect thyroid immune responses. No statistical method was used to fix the sample size in advance, and group allocation was not hidden from the investigators.

Stable Graves' hyperthyroidism was defined as no progression to ophthalmopathy during 18 months of follow-up. Hyperthyroidism patients were aged 18 to 65 years and newly diagnosed, with disease duration of less than 2 months. Patients with uncontrolled infections, other autoimmune diseases, pregnancy or lactation were excluded. Diagnoses were based on clinical symptoms, serum thyroxine and TRAb, thyroid ultrasound and orbital computed tomography. PBMCs were separated from under 11 ml of fresh peripheral blood using Ficoll-Paque density gradient centrifugation. Total RNA was extracted using Trizol reagent, and RNA quality was assessed on an Agilent 2100 Bioanalyzer. This clonotype has a handful of counts. The specificity of this receptor is unknown. Base-call qualities are not available, and no considerably larger clone is one nucleotide away.

The sequencing sample was made of blood. This chain is built from TRBV24-1 and TRBJ2-1; 6 matching bases give a weak D call of TRBD2. This sequence originates from a woman aged 18-35 years with Graves' hyperthyroidism. The CDR3 reads as follows: CATSDPAAGGIDEQFF. The DNA is as follows: TGTGCCACCAGTGATCCCGCGGCGGGCGGGATCGATGAGCAGTTCTTC.